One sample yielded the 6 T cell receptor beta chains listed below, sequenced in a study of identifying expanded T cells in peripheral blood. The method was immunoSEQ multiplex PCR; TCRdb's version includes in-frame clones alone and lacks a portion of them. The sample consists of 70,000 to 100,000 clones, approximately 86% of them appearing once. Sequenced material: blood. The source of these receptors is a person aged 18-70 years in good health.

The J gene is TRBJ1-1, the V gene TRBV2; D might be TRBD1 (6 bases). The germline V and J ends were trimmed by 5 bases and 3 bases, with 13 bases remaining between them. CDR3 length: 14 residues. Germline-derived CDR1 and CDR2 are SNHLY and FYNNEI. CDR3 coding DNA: TGTGCCAGCAGTCCACAGGGTGGGGACACTGAAGCTTTCTTT. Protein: CASSPQGGDTEAFF.

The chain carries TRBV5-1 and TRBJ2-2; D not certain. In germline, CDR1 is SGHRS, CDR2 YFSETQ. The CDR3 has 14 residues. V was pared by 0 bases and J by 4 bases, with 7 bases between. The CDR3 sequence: CASSLAEGTGELFF. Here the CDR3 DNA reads TGCGCCAGCAGCTTGGCCGAAGGCACCGGGGAGCTGTTTTTT.

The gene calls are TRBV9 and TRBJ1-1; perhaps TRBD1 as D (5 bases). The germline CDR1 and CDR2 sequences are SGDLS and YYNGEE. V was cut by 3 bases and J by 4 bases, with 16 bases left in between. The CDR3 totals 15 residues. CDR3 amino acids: CASSEGMKGPTEAFF. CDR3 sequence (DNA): TGTGCCAGCAGCGAGGGGATGAAAGGCCCCACTGAAGCTTTCTTT.

The CDR3 DNA reads as TGCGCCAGCAGCCGTGACTCTGGAAACACCATATATTTT. Its protein is CASSRDSGNTIYF. The chain recombines TRBV10-2 with TRBJ1-3; D gene ambiguous. CDR1 and CDR2 (germline): WSHSY, SAAADI. With 6 bases removed from V and 0 bases from J, the gap between germline ends came to 6 bases. The CDR3 contains 13 residues.

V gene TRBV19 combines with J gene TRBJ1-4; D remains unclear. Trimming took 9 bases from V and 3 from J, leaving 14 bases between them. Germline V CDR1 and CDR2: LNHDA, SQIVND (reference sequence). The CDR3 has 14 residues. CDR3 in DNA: TGTGCCAGCCGTACGGTGGACGCTAATGAAAAACTGTTTTTT. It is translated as CASRTVDANEKLFF.

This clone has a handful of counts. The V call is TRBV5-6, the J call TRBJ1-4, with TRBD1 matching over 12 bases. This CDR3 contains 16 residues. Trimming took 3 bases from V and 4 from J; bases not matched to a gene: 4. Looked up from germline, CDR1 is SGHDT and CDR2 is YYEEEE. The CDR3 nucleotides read TGTGCCAGCAGCTCCGGGACAGGGGGCTTTAATGAAAAACTGTTTTTT. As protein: CASSSGTGGFNEKLFF. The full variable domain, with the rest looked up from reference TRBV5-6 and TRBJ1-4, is DAGVTQSPTHLIKTRGQQVTLRCSPKSGHDTVSWYQQALGQGPQFIFQYYEEEERQRGNFPDRFSGHQFPNYSSELNVNALLLGDSALYLCASSSGTGGFNEKLFFGSGTQLSVL.